This is a list of T cell receptor beta chains from one sample in a study of blood T cell repertoires in COVID-19. Clones were read by immunoSEQ multiplex PCR, and TCRdb kept only the in-frame ones, dropping some. The table includes 150,000 or so clones, about 80% detected once. The specimen was PBMCs or T cells enriched from blood (not recorded which). The receptors derive from a woman between 45 and 65 years old who had recovered from COVID-19. Each CDR3 is given with its conserved first and last residue. D genes are given only for firm matches. The size of a clone is reported for some rows only, either as once, few or many, or as a class for expanded clones.

J: TRBJ2-7; V: TRBV28; D: TRBD2; size: few; CDR3: CASCLAGGREQYF; DNA: TGTGCCAGTTGCCTAGCGGGGGGCCGGGAGCAGTACTTC
J: TRBJ2-7; V: TRBV27; D: TRBD1; size: few; CDR3: CASSMKGQGSYEQYF; DNA: TGTGCCAGCAGTATGAAGGGACAGGGCTCCTACGAGCAGTACTTC
J: TRBJ1-3; V: TRBV7-8; D: NA; size: once; CDR3: CASSLVVLDTIYF; DNA: TGTGCCAGCAGCTTAGTAGTATTAGACACCATATATTTT
J: TRBJ1-4; V: TRBV9; D: NA; size: NA; CDR3: CASSGQGLNEKLFF; DNA: TGTGCCAGCAGCGGGCAGGGCCTTAATGAAAAACTGTTTTTT
J: TRBJ1-4; V: TRBV28; D: NA; size: NA; CDR3: CASSSPAGNEKLFF; DNA: TGTGCCAGCAGTTCTCCGGCGGGTAATGAAAAACTGTTTTTT
J: TRBJ1-1; V: TRBV28; D: NA; size: NA; CDR3: CASSSPGEGTTEAFF; DNA: TGTGCCAGCAGTTCCCCGGGGGAAGGAACGACTGAAGCTTTCTTT
J: TRBJ2-4; V: TRBV12-3/TRBV12-4; D: NA; size: NA; CDR3: CASSLGRARNF; DNA: TGTGCCAGCAGTTTAGGGAGGGCGAGGAACTTC
J: TRBJ1-6; V: TRBV5-1; D: TRBD1; size: NA; CDR3: CASSLGQGNSPLHF; DNA: TGCGCCAGCAGCTTGGGACAGGGAAACTCACCCCTCCACTTT
J: TRBJ1-5; V: TRBV6-6; D: NA; size: many; CDR3: CASIAGRTSNQPQHF; DNA: TGTGCCAGCATCGCAGGGCGGACTAGCAATCAGCCCCAGCATTTT
J: TRBJ1-6; V: TRBV27; D: NA; size: NA; CDR3: CASSRRTPDTNNSPLHF; DNA: TGTGCCAGCAGTCGCCGGACACCGGACACAAATAATTCACCCCTCCACTTT
J: TRBJ1-2; V: TRBV11-2; D: NA; size: NA; CDR3: CASSLGRPDGYTF; DNA: TGTGCCAGCAGCTTGGGCAGGCCGGATGGCTACACCTTC
J: TRBJ1-2; V: TRBV29-1; D: TRBD1; size: once; CDR3: CSVQNRRGPLYGYTF; DNA: TGCAGCGTCCAAAATCGGAGGGGGCCTCTCTATGGCTACACCTTC
J: TRBJ1-1; V: TRBV20-1; D: TRBD1; size: NA; CDR3: CSASQGAMNTEAFF; DNA: TGCAGTGCTAGTCAGGGGGCCATGAACACTGAAGCTTTCTTT
J: TRBJ1-1; V: TRBV7-9; D: TRBD1; size: NA; CDR3: CASSSGVGQGLNTEAFF; DNA: TGTGCCAGCAGCTCTGGGGTCGGACAGGGATTGAACACTGAAGCTTTCTTT
J: TRBJ1-4; V: TRBV3-1/TRBV3-2; D: NA; size: NA; CDR3: CASSPDSSYEKLFF; DNA: TGTGCCAGCAGTCCTGACAGTTCATATGAAAAACTGTTTTTT
J: TRBJ1-6; V: TRBV28; D: TRBD1; size: NA; CDR3: CASSLLGTGWSPLHF; DNA: TGTGCCAGCAGTTTATTAGGGACAGGGTGGTCACCCCTCCACTTT
J: TRBJ2-3; V: TRBV28; D: NA; size: NA; CDR3: CASSHPQGPTDTQYF; DNA: TGTGCCAGCAGTCACCCACAGGGCCCCACAGATACGCAGTATTTT
J: TRBJ1-2; V: TRBV5-1; D: NA; size: few; CDR3: CASSLQGAYGYTF; DNA: TGCGCCAGCAGCCTACAGGGAGCCTATGGCTACACCTTC
J: TRBJ2-3; V: TRBV5-4; D: TRBD1; size: NA; CDR3: CASRRGQITDTQYF; DNA: TGTGCCAGCCGAAGGGGACAGATCACAGATACGCAGTATTTT
J: TRBJ2-6; V: TRBV28; D: NA; size: NA; CDR3: CASSLPGWTDRANVLTF; DNA: TGTGCCAGCAGTTTACCTGGTTGGACAGATCGGGCCAACGTCCTGACTTTC
J: TRBJ1-3; V: TRBV5-5; D: NA; size: NA; CDR3: CASSPQGSGNTIYF; DNA: TGTGCCAGCAGTCCACAGGGATCTGGAAACACCATATATTTT
J: TRBJ2-6; V: TRBV28; D: NA; size: NA; CDR3: CASRLSAPGANVLTF; DNA: TGTGCCAGCAGACTATCCGCCCCTGGGGCCAACGTCCTGACTTTC
J: TRBJ2-3; V: TRBV27; D: TRBD2; size: NA; CDR3: CASRLATSTDTQYF; DNA: TGTGCCAGCAGACTAGCGACGAGCACAGATACGCAGTATTTT
J: TRBJ2-2; V: TRBV23-1; D: TRBD2; size: medium-sized; CDR3: CASSQMTSGYHTGELFF; DNA: TGCGCCAGCAGTCAAATGACTAGCGGGTACCACACCGGGGAGCTGTTTTTT
J: TRBJ2-5; V: TRBV23-1; D: TRBD2; size: NA; CDR3: CASSPVLAGGRETQYF; DNA: TGCGCCAGCAGTCCTGTCCTAGCGGGGGGGCGAGAGACCCAGTACTTC
J: TRBJ1-3; V: TRBV28; D: NA; size: NA; CDR3: CASSLFNSGNTIYF; DNA: TGTGCCAGCAGTTTGTTTAACTCTGGAAACACCATATATTTT
J: TRBJ1-4; V: TRBV19; D: TRBD1; size: NA; CDR3: CASSIEGTATNEKLFF; DNA: TGTGCCAGTAGTATAGAAGGGACAGCAACTAATGAAAAACTGTTTTTT
J: TRBJ2-7; V: TRBV2; D: TRBD2; size: NA; CDR3: CASTRLAGTYEQYF; DNA: TGTGCCAGCACTAGACTAGCGGGAACCTACGAGCAGTACTTC
J: TRBJ1-6; V: TRBV28; D: NA; size: NA; CDR3: CASRGTKRSYNSPLHF; DNA: TGTGCCAGCAGAGGGACAAAGAGATCCTATAATTCACCCCTCCACTTT
J: TRBJ2-2; V: TRBV14; D: TRBD1; size: once; CDR3: CASSRPTGTLNTGELFF; DNA: TGTGCCAGCAGCCGGCCGACAGGGACCCTGAACACCGGGGAGCTGTTTTTT